The present entry profiles one T cell receptor (beta chain) with its context. Per germline, CDR1 MDHEN and CDR2 SYDVKM. The CDR3 extends over 12 amino acids. Trimming shortened V by 5 bases and J by 2 bases, and 6 bases separated the two germline ends. This specimen comes from a study of cytomegalovirus exposure and HLA in healthy donors. Primers included in the PCR were 60 Vbeta and 13 Jbeta primers. Sequencing used immunoSEQ multiplex PCR; TCRdb keeps in-frame clones, though not all of them. This table holds 150,000 to 200,000 clones, about four fifths found once. The chain recombines TRBV28 with TRBJ1-2; perhaps TRBD1 as D (6 bases). The sample consisted of PBMCs. The TCR sequence derives from a girl aged 5 to 17 in good health and CMV-seropositive. The CDR3 DNA reads TGTGCCAGCAGTAGGGGGAACTATGGCTACACCTTC. As protein: CASSRGNYGYTF.